What follows are 32 T cell receptor beta chains derived from one specimen sequenced in a study of monozygotic twins with inflammatory bowel disease. TCRdb reprocessed the 5' RACE reads and stores each CDR3 protein as one record, lacking DNA. The ten most abundant clones cover approximately 2.3% of a sample with 440,000 or so distinct CDR3 sequences. Sequencing was carried out using blood. Every receptor here comes from a human donor with ulcerative colitis or Crohn's disease, or a healthy co-twin of an affected twin (not recorded which).

The rearrangement uses TRBV4-1 and TRBJ2-1; the TCRdb D gene call, TRBD1, has no DNA to confirm it. The length of the CDR3 is 16 residues. Germline CDR1 reads MGHRA; CDR2 reads YSYEKL. This chain's CDR3 is CASSQDRAGAYNEQFF.

V is TRBV20-1 and J is TRBJ2-1; TCRdb calls TRBD2, which cannot be checked without DNA. Germline V CDR1 and CDR2: DFQATT, SNEGSKA (reference sequence). The CDR3 spans 12 residues. CDR3 in amino acids: CSVQRGVNEQFF.

The rearrangement joins TRBV5-1 to TRBJ2-2; the D gene TCRdb calls, TRBD2, cannot be checked with no DNA. The CDR3 length is 16 residues. Germline CDR1 is SGHRS and CDR2 is YFSETQ. The CDR3 protein is CASRSSRGRNTGELFF. The full variable domain, rest sourced from reference TRBV5-1 and TRBJ2-2, is KAGVTQTPRYLIKTRGQQVTLSCSPISGHRSVSWYQQTPGQGLQFLFEYFSETQRNKGNFPGRFSGRQFSNSRSEMNVSTLELGDSALYLCASRSSRGRNTGELFFGEGSRLTVL.

This chain uses TRBV12-3 or TRBV12-4 with TRBJ1-5; as DNA is missing, the TRBD1 call by TCRdb cannot be tested. The CDR3 has 13 residues. CDR3 sequence reads: CASSSIAQGPQHF.

The J gene is TRBJ2-3, the V gene TRBV7-2; the TCRdb call, TRBD1, lacks DNA for checking. CDR3 length: 15 residues. The V gene's germline CDR1 is SGHTA and CDR2 FQGNSA. The CDR3 protein is CASSFRTDRADTQYF.

The V and J genes are TRBV24-1 and TRBJ2-1; TCRdb returns TRBD2, unconfirmable since there is no DNA. Per the germline V gene, CDR1 is KGHDR and CDR2 is SFDVKD. The CDR3 contains 17 residues. CDR3 protein: CATSDLLGPGTNNEQFF.

The V gene is TRBV20-1, the J gene TRBJ1-4. The germline gives CDR1 DFQATT, CDR2 SNEGSKA (reference sequence). The CDR3 runs 13 residues. CDR3 loop: CSVPKPLEEKLFF.

The chain carries TRBV12-3 or TRBV12-4 and TRBJ2-3; no DNA is available, so the TRBD1 call from TCRdb remains unchecked. The CDR3 totals 14 residues. The CDR3 reads CASVRAGGVDTQYF.

V gene TRBV6-6 combines with J gene TRBJ2-2; there is no DNA to check the TCRdb D call of TRBD2. CDR1 is MNHNY and CDR2 is SVGAGI in the germline V gene (reference sequence). The CDR3 loop spans 14 amino acids. CDR3 sequence: CASRNSGGTGELFF.

The chain recombines TRBV5-1 with TRBJ2-7. This CDR3 has 14 amino acids. From germline, CDR1 is SGHRS and CDR2 YFSETQ. CDR3 protein: CASSLSIGTYEQYF.

This chain joins TRBV7-9 and TRBJ2-1. The germline CDR1 and CDR2 sequences are SEHNR and FQNEAQ (reference sequence). This CDR3 comprises 16 residues. The CDR3 is CASSLAVTAEWNEQFF.

The V and J genes are TRBV6-2 or TRBV6-3 and TRBJ1-2. The CDR3 totals 14 residues. Germline loops: CDR1 MNHEY, CDR2 SVGEGT. The CDR3 protein is CASSSRERSYGYTF.

The chain combines TRBV7-9 with TRBJ2-5. The CDR3 runs to 12 residues. Germline CDR1 reads SEHNR; CDR2 reads FQNEAQ (reference sequence). The CDR3 spells CASRLEAETQYF.

The chain employs TRBV7-2 and TRBJ1-2; the D call of TRBD1 rests on TCRdb alone, since no DNA is present to check it. Germline CDR1 SGHTA, CDR2 FQGNSA. The CDR3 is 16 residues long. CDR3 protein: CASSLADRRRHYGYTF.

The chain is built from TRBV20-1 and TRBJ2-1. Germline assignment: CDR1 DFQATT and CDR2 SNEGSKA (reference sequence). This CDR3 region has 11 residues. The CDR3: CSAGFYNEQFF.

The chain's CDR3 is CASSLGDRGNSPLHF. The chain uses TRBV28 and TRBJ1-6; TCRdb names TRBD1, which stays unverified in the absence of DNA. Germline CDR1 and CDR2: MDHEN and SYDVKM. The CDR3 loop spans 15 amino acids.

The CDR3 sequence: CAYPGFGANVLTF. V and J are TRBV30 and TRBJ2-6. CDR3 length: 13 residues. Germline V gene sequence: CDR1 GTSNPN, CDR2 SVGIG (reference sequence).

V usage is TRBV20-1 and J usage is TRBJ1-5. Germline V gene lookup returns CDR1 DFQATT and CDR2 SNEGSKA (reference sequence). The CDR3 consists of 15 residues. CDR3 in amino acids: CSARGTSYSNQPQHF.

This chain connects TRBV11-2 to TRBJ2-4; no DNA is available, so the TRBD1 call from TCRdb remains unchecked. The CDR3 consists of 16 residues. Germline V gives CDR1 SGHAT, CDR2 FQNNGV. The CDR3 loop reads CASSPPRTGGVSIQYF. Full variable domain (outside the CDR3, taken from reference TRBV11-2 and TRBJ2-4): EAGVAQSPRYKIIEKRQSVAFWCNPISGHATLYWYQQILGQGPKLLIQFQNNGVVDDSQLPKDRFSAERLKGVDSTLKIQPAKLEDSAVYLCASSPPRTGGVSIQYFGAGTRLSVL.

This sequence joins TRBV28 and TRBJ2-3; TCRdb proposes TRBD2, but this gene call is untestable without DNA. The CDR3 has 16 amino acids. Germline V gene sequence: CDR1 MDHEN, CDR2 SYDVKM. The CDR3 is CASSPSGRGGKDTQYF.

This chain connects TRBV6-1 to TRBJ1-1; TCRdb indicates TRBD1, and absent DNA this call remains unverified. Germline V lookup: CDR1 MNHNS, CDR2 SASEGT. This CDR3 has 15 residues. The CDR3 protein is CASSPQGAGGTEAFF.

The rearrangement joins TRBV27 to TRBJ1-1; TCRdb picks TRBD1, but there is no DNA to check that call. This CDR3 is 14 amino acids long. The germline gives CDR1 MNHEY, CDR2 SMNVEV (reference sequence). CDR3 in amino acids: CASSWQQGNTEAFF.

The chain employs TRBV20-1 and TRBJ1-2; TCRdb designates TRBD1, a call that cannot be tested without DNA. Germline loops: CDR1 DFQATT, CDR2 SNEGSKA (reference sequence). The CDR3 covers 11 residues. This CDR3 reads CSSTGNYGYTF.

The V and J genes are TRBV3-1 and TRBJ1-1; TCRdb lists TRBD1, though no DNA is available to test this call. Per the germline V gene, CDR1 is LGHDT and CDR2 is YNNKEL (reference sequence). CDR3 length equals 15 residues. Here the CDR3 reads CASSQAIQGAGEAFF.

The CDR3: CAISDSTGSSYEQYF. The chain is built from TRBV10-3 and TRBJ2-7. The CDR3 has 15 residues. CDR1 and CDR2 from the germline V gene are ENHRY and SYGVKD.

The chain recombines TRBV5-1 with TRBJ2-1; TCRdb gives TRBD2 as the D gene, but with no DNA this cannot be confirmed. In germline, CDR1 is SGHRS, CDR2 YFSETQ. This CDR3 spans 13 amino acids. CDR3 sequence reads: CASKNSGYNEQFF. Complete variable domain (other parts from reference TRBV5-1 and TRBJ2-1): KAGVTQTPRYLIKTRGQQVTLSCSPISGHRSVSWYQQTPGQGLQFLFEYFSETQRNKGNFPGRFSGRQFSNSRSEMNVSTLELGDSALYLCASKNSGYNEQFFGPGTRLTVL.

This chain links TRBV11-2 with TRBJ2-1; TCRdb's D call of TRBD1 is untestable without DNA. The CDR3 length is 15 residues. CDR1 SGHAT and CDR2 FQNNGV come from the germline V gene. Here the CDR3 reads CASSPTGTINNEQFF.

The J gene is TRBJ2-5, the V gene TRBV6-2 or TRBV6-3; TCRdb indicates TRBD2, and absent DNA this call remains unverified. This CDR3 contains 16 residues. The V gene's germline CDR1 is MNHEY and CDR2 SVGEGT. The CDR3: CASSSGLAGNGETQYF.

J is TRBJ1-3 and V is TRBV7-9; TCRdb proposes TRBD1, but this gene call is untestable without DNA. Germline V gene lookup returns CDR1 SEHNR and CDR2 FQNEAQ (reference sequence). The CDR3 runs 15 residues. CDR3 loop: CASSLDPGIGNTIYF.

V and J are TRBV5-5 and TRBJ1-4; there is no DNA to check the TCRdb D call of TRBD1. The germline V gene has CDR1 SGHKS and CDR2 YYEKEE (reference sequence). This CDR3 contains 17 residues. CDR3: CASSLTIGRGPNEKLFF.

The chain combines TRBV4-2 with TRBJ2-2; TCRdb's assignment of TRBD1 cannot be checked, as there is no DNA. This CDR3 spans 14 amino acids. Per the germline V gene, CDR1 is LGHNA and CDR2 is YNFKEQ. CDR3 residues: CASSQVSGAGELFF.

V is TRBV15 and J is TRBJ1-5; TCRdb indicates TRBD1, and absent DNA this call remains unverified. The CDR3 consists of 17 residues. CDR1 LNHNV and CDR2 YYDKDF come from the germline V gene (reference sequence). The CDR3 region is CATSSRSGGYSNQPQHF.